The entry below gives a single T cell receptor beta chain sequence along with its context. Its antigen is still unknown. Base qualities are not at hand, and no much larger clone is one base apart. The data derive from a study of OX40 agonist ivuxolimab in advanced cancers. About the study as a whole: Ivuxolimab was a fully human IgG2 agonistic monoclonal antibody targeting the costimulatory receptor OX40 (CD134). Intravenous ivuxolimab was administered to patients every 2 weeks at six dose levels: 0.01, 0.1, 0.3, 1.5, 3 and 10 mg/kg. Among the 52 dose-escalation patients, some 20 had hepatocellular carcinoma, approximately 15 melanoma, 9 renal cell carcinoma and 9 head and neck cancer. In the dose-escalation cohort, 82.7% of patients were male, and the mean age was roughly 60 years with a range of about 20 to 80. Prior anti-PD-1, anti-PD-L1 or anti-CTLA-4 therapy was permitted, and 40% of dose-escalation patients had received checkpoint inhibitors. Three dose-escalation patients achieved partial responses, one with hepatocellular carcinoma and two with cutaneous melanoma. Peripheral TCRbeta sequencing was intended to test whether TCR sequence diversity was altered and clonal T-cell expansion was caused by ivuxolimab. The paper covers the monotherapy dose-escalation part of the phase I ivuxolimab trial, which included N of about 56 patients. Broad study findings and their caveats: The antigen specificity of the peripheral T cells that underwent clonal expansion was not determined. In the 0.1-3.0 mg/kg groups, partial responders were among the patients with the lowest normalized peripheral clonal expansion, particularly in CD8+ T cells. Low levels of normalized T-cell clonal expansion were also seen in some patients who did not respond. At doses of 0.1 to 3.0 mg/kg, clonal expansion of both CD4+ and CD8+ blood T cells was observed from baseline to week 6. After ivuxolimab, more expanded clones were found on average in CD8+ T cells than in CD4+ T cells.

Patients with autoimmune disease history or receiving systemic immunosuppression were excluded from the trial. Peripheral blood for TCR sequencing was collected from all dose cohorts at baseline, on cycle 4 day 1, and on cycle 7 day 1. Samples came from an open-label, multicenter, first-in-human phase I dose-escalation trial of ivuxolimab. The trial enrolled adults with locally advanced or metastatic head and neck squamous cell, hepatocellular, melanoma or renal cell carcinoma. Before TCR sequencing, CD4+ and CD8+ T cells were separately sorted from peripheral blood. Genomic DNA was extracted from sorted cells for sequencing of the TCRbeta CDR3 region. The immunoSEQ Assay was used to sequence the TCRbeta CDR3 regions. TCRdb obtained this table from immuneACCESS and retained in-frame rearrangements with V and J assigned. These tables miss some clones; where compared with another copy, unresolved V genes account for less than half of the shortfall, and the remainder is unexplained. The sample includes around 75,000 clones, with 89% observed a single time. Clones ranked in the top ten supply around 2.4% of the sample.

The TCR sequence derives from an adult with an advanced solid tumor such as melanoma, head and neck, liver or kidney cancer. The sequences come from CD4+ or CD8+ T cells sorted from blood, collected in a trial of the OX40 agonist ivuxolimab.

Here is the DNA: TGTGCCAGCAGACTCAGGGGTAGGGACACTGAAGCTTTCTTT. Translation gives CASRLRGRDTEAFF. The receptor chain draws on TRBV27 and TRBJ1-1, and TRBD1 may be the D gene, going by 6 matching bases. V lost 6 bases and J lost 3 bases; the stretch between them is 14 bases long. The CDR3 has 14 amino acids, counting the end cysteine and phenylalanine. The sequence is cut down to CDR3 DNA, 42 bases in frame from base 1. The germline V gene (reference sequence) provides CDR1 MNHEY and CDR2 SMNVEV.